These 19 T cell receptor beta chains originate from one sample sequenced in a study of T cells in Graves' hyperthyroidism and ophthalmopathy. TCR beta CDR3 sequences were amplified from RNA transcripts. The HTBI primer set drove a first-round RT-PCR of the TCR CDR3. TCRdb reprocessed the multiplex PCR reads with MiXCR, giving one entry per CDR3 protein. The sample shows fewer than 350,000 distinct CDR3 sequences, around a fifth of them seen only once. Input material: blood. These receptors were collected from a man aged 50-59 years with Graves' ophthalmopathy.

CDR3 amino acids: CASSQVIVGGSSYNEQFF. In nucleotides, the CDR3 is TGCGCCAGCAGCCAAGTCATCGTCGGCGGCAGCTCCTACAATGAGCAGTTCTTC. V gene TRBV4-3 combines with J gene TRBJ2-1; D is uncertain. Looked up from germline, CDR1 is LGHNA and CDR2 is YSLEER. Trimming stripped 1 base from V and 0 bases from J, with 16 bases between. There are 18 residues in the CDR3.

This clonotype was seen many times. The CDR3: CASSLLGGNEQFF. In nucleotides, the CDR3 is TGTGCCAGCAGCCTCCTGGGCGGGAATGAGCAGTTCTTC. V gene TRBV11-2 combines with J gene TRBJ2-1; a weak D match, TRBD2 (5 bases). This CDR3 has 13 residues. Germline V gene data show CDR1 as SGHAT and CDR2 as FQNNGV. Trimming shortened V by 5 bases and J by 7 bases, and 12 bases separated the two germline ends.

This clonotype was found a few times. This chain joins TRBV14 and TRBJ2-1; no definite D call. Germline lookup yields CDR1 SGHDN and CDR2 FVKESK. Trimming cost V 1 base and J 9 bases, with 7 bases left between them. The CDR3 covers 12 residues. The CDR3 region is CASSQAWGEQFF. Here the CDR3 DNA reads TGTGCCAGCAGCCAAGCATGGGGTGAGCAGTTCTTC.

This clonotype was observed many times. The chain recombines TRBV3-1 with TRBJ2-1; D possibly uses TRBD1 or TRBD2 (6 bases each). The CDR3 consists of 13 residues. Per the germline V gene, CDR1 is LGHDT and CDR2 is YNNKEL (reference sequence). V dropped 8 bases and J dropped 8 bases, with 16 bases sitting between them. CDR3 DNA sequence: TGTGCCAGCGCCCGGGGGCTGGGCGATGAGCAGTTCTTC. Residues: CASARGLGDEQFF.

This clonotype was observed a handful of times. J is TRBJ2-3 and V is TRBV3-1; 13 bases match TRBD2. The germline V gene has CDR1 LGHDT and CDR2 YNNKEL (reference sequence). The V gene end was trimmed by 4 bases and the J gene end by 5 bases; junction bases not matched to a gene: 3. The CDR3 runs to 15 residues. CDR3 sequence: CASSRGTSGIDTQYF. The CDR3 DNA reads TGTGCCAGCAGCCGCGGGACTAGCGGGATAGATACGCAGTATTTT.

The chain couples TRBV28 to TRBJ1-1; no clear D gene. Germline CDR1 is MDHEN and CDR2 is SYDVKM. V lost 1 base and J lost 7, with 13 bases in between. This CDR3 spans 14 amino acids. The CDR3 DNA reads as TGTGCCAGCAGTTTATCCGTCGAGGGCCGTGAAGCTTTCTTT. Its translation: CASSLSVEGREAFF.

This clonotype was seen only a few times. The chain couples TRBV20-1 to TRBJ2-4; 7 nucleotides align to TRBD1. The V gene end was trimmed by 4 bases and the J gene end by 3 bases; junction bases not matched to a gene: 3. The CDR3 sequence is 13 residues long. The germline CDR1 and CDR2 sequences are DFQATT and SNEGSKA (reference sequence). The CDR3 protein is CSAKGTDKNIQYF. Here the CDR3 DNA reads TGCAGTGCTAAGGGGACAGACAAAAACATTCAGTACTTC.

This clonotype has only a few counts. This chain links TRBV9 with TRBJ2-6, with D hard to call. The CDR3 runs to 16 residues. Trimming stripped 1 base from V and 2 bases from J, with 10 bases between. The V gene's germline CDR1 is SGDLS and CDR2 YYNGEE. The CDR3 sequence is CASSVTDNPGANVLTF. In DNA, the CDR3 is TGTGCCAGCAGCGTAACCGACAATCCTGGGGCCAACGTCCTGACTTTC.

The chain links TRBV6-1 to TRBJ2-1; D gene unclear. The V end lost 2 bases, the J end lost 2 bases, and 16 bases lay between the germline ends. The CDR3 has 17 amino acids. CDR1 MNHNS and CDR2 SASEGT come from the germline V gene. The CDR3 sequence is CASSEPRPSRTYNEQFF. The DNA for the CDR3 is TGTGCCAGCAGTGAACCCCGGCCCTCCAGAACCTACAATGAGCAGTTCTTC.

This clonotype was found a few times. This chain connects TRBV29-1 to TRBJ2-7; 8 nucleotides agree with TRBD1. Germline V CDR1 and CDR2: SQVTM, ANQGSEA. V gave up 0 bases and J gave up 4 bases; unmatched junction bases: 14. The CDR3 sequence is 17 residues long. CDR3 nucleotides: TGCAGCGTTGAAGAAGGCCGCAGGGGGCGTTTAGATTACGAGCAGTACTTC. Its translation: CSVEEGRRGRLDYEQYF.

This clonotype was seen a few times. The J gene is TRBJ2-1, the V gene TRBV9; 11 bases are a match to TRBD2. This CDR3 spans 13 amino acids. Germline V gene lookup returns CDR1 SGDLS and CDR2 YYNGEE. V was clipped by 7 bases and J by 9 bases; unmatched bases: 6. CDR3 amino acids: CASGDSGRGEQFF. DNA of the CDR3: TGTGCCAGCGGGGATAGCGGGAGGGGTGAGCAGTTCTTC.

This CDR3 is CASSELAGVGIQYF. The CDR3 DNA is TGTGCCAGCAGTGAGTTAGCGGGAGTAGGCATTCAGTACTTC. The J gene is TRBJ2-4, the V gene TRBV6-4, with 9 positions matching TRBD2. This CDR3 is 14 amino acids long. Germline CDR1 MRHNA, CDR2 SNTAGT. V shed 3 bases and J 9 bases; nucleotides not matched to a gene: 6.

This clonotype was seen repeatedly, ten times or more. The J gene is TRBJ2-5, the V gene TRBV7-3; no clear D gene. The germline V gene has CDR1 SGHTA and CDR2 FQGTGA. The CDR3 spans 13 residues. Trimming stripped 1 base from V and 3 bases from J, with 6 bases between. The CDR3 spells CASSLNYKETQYF. The CDR3 DNA follows: TGTGCCAGCAGCTTAAACTACAAAGAGACCCAGTACTTC.

This clonotype was seen more than once but under ten times. V and J are TRBV6-1 and TRBJ1-4; 9 positions agree with TRBD1. The CDR3 is made up of 15 amino acids. Germline V gene data show CDR1 as MNHNS and CDR2 as SASEGT. With V trimmed by 4 bases and J by 7 bases, 7 bases remained unmatched. The CDR3 sequence: CASSGKGQGGEKLFF. Written as DNA, the CDR3 is TGTGCCAGCAGTGGGAAGGGACAGGGTGGTGAAAAACTGTTTTTT.

This rearrangement joins TRBV2 to TRBJ2-7, with D possibly TRBD2 on 5 matching bases. This CDR3 spans 12 amino acids. Germline CDR1 and CDR2: SNHLY and FYNNEI. Trimming pared 3 bases from V and 2 bases from J, leaving 5 bases between. The CDR3 DNA reads as TGTGCCAGCAGTGAGAGGGCCTACGAGCAGTACTTC. This gives the protein CASSERAYEQYF.

This clonotype has a count of ten or more. V is TRBV2 and J is TRBJ1-5; D unclear. The CDR3 loop spans 13 amino acids. The V gene lost 4 bases and the J gene lost 3 bases, with 7 bases spanning the gap. Germline loops: CDR1 SNHLY, CDR2 FYNNEI. The CDR3 DNA is TGTGCCAGCAGTGTGCAGGCCAATCAGCCCCAGCATTTT. Translated: CASSVQANQPQHF.

This clonotype was detected ten times or more. The V and J genes are TRBV11-2 and TRBJ2-1; D unresolved. The CDR3 spans 13 residues. Between the trimmed V and J ends, which lost 5 bases and 4 bases, there was a span of 9 bases. Germline V gives CDR1 SGHAT, CDR2 FQNNGV. The CDR3: CASSTTRYNEQFF. CDR3 nucleotides: TGTGCCAGCAGCACTACCCGGTACAATGAGCAGTTCTTC.

There are many counts of this clonotype. The J gene is TRBJ2-7, the V gene TRBV7-9; maybe TRBD2 (6 bases). CDR1 is SEHNR, CDR2 FQNEAQ, per germline (reference sequence). There are 12 residues in the CDR3. Deletions cut 5 bases from V and 5 bases from J, with 10 bases between. The CDR3 coding sequence is TGTGCCAGCAGCCAGACGGGGGACGAGCAGTACTTC. This sequence encodes CASSQTGDEQYF.

The chain links TRBV27 to TRBJ1-5, with 9 positions matching TRBD1. Per germline, CDR1 MNHEY and CDR2 SMNVEV (reference sequence). Trimming took 6 bases from V and 3 from J; bases not matched to a gene: 6. This CDR3 has 15 residues. CDR3 DNA: TGTGCCAGCAGGCCGGGACAGGGAGCCAATCAGCCCCAGCATTTT. Translated: CASRPGQGANQPQHF.